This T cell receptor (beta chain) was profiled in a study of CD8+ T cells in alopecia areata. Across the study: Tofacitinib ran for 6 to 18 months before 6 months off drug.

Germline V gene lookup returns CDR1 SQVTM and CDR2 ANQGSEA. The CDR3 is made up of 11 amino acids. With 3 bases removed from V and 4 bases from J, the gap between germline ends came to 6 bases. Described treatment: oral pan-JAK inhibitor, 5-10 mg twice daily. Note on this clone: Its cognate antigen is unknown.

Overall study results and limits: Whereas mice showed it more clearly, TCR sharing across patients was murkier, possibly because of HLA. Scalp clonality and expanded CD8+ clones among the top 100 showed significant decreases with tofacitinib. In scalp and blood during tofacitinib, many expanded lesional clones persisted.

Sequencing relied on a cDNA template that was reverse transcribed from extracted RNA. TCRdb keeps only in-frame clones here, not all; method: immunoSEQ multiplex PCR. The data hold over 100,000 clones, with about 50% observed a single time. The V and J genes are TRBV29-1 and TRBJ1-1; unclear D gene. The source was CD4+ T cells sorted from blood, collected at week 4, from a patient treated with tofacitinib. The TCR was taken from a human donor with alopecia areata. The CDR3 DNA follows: TGCAGCGTTGAGGTGGGCACTGAAGCTTTCTTT. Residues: CSVEVGTEAFF. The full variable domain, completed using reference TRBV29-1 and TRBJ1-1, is SAVISQKPSRDICQRGTSLTIQCQVDSQVTMMFWYRQQPGQSLTLIATANQGSEATYESGFVIDKFPISRPNLTFSTLTVSNMSPEDSSIYLCSVEVGTEAFFGQGTRLTVV.